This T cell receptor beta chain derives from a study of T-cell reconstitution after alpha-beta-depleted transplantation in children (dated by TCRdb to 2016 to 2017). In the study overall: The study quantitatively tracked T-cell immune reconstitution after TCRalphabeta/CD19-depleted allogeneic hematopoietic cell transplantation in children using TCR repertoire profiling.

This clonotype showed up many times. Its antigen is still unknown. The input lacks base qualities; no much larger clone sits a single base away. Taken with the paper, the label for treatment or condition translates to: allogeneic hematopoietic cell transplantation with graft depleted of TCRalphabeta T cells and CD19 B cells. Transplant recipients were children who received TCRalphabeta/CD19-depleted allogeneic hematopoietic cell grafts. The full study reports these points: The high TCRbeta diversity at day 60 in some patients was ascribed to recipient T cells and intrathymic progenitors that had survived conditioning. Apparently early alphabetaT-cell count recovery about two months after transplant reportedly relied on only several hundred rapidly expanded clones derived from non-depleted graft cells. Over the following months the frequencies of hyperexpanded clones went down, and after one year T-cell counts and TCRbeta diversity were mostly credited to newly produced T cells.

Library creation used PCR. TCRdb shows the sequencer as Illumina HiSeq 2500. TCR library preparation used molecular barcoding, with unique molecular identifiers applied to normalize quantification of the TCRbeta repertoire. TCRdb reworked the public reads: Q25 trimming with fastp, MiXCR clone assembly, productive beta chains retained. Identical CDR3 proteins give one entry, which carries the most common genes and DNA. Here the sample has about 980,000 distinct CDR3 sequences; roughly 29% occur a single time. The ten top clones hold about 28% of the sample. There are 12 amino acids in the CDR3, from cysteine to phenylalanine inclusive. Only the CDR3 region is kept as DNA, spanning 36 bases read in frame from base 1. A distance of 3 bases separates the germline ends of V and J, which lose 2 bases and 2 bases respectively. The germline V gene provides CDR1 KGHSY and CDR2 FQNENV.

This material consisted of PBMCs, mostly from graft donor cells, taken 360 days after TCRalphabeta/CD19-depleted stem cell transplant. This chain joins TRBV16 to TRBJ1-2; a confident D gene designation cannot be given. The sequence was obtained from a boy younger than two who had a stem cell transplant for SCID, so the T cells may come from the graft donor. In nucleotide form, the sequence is TGTGCCAGCAGCCAAGTCAACTATGGCTACACCTTC. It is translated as CASSQVNYGYTF.